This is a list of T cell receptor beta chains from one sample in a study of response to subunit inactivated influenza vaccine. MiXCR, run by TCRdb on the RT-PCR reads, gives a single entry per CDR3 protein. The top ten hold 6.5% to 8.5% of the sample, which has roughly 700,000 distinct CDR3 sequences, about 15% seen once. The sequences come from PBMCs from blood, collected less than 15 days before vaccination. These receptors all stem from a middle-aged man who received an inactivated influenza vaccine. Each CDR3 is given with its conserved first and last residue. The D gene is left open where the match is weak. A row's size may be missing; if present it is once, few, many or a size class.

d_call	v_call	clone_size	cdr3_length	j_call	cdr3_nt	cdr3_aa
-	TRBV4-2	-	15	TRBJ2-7	TGTGCCAGCAGCCAAGAAGTGGCAGGGTCGAGCGAGCAGTACTTC	CASSQEVAGSSEQYF
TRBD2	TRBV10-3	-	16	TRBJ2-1	TGTGCCATCAGTGGGACTAGCCAAAGCTCCTACAATGAGCAGTTCTTC	CAISGTSQSSYNEQFF
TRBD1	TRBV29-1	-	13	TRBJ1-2	TGCAGCGGGGGGACAGGGAGTAACTATGGCTACACCTTC	CSGGTGSNYGYTF
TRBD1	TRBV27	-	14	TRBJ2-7	TGTGCCAGCAGCAAAGGGACAGGGGGCAGGGAGCAGTACTTC	CASSKGTGGREQYF
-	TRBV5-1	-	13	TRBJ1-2	TGCGCCAGCAGCTTTGAGGGCGGTCATGGCTACACCTTC	CASSFEGGHGYTF
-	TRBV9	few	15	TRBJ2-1	TGTGCCAGCAGTCTTTCCGGGAGTGAATACAATGAGCAGTTCTTC	CASSLSGSEYNEQFF
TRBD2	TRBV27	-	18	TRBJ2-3	TGTGCCAGCAGTCCGTGGAGGCTAGCGGGAGTCGTAGCAGATACGCAGTATTTT	CASSPWRLAGVVADTQYF
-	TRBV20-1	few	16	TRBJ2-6	TGCAGTGCTAGAGGAATCCGCGGCTCTGGGGCCAACGTCCTGACTTTC	CSARGIRGSGANVLTF
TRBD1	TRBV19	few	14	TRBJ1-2	TGTGCCAGTAGCCGGGGACAGGGATCCTATGGCTACACCTTC	CASSRGQGSYGYTF
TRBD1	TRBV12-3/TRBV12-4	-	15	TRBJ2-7	TGTGCCAGCAGTTTAGGGACAGGGTTCTCCTACGAGCAGTACTTC	CASSLGTGFSYEQYF
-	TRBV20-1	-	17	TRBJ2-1	TGCTGTGCTAGAGATGGGGTCTTCGGGGGTTCCTACAATGAGCAGTTCTTC	CCARDGVFGGSYNEQFF
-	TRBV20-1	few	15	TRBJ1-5	TGCAGTGCTACCCGGGCCCCGGGGGGCAATCAGCCCCAGCATTTT	CSATRAPGGNQPQHF
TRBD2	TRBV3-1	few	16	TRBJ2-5	TGTGCCAGCAGCCAGGGGGGACTAGCGGGTAAAGAGACCCAGTACTTC	CASSQGGLAGKETQYF
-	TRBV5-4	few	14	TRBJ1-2	TGTGCCAGCAGCTCCTGGAGCACTAACTATGGCTACACCTTC	CASSSWSTNYGYTF
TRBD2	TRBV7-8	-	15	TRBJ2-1	TGTGCCAGCAGCCTCCCGGGACTACTCTACAATGAGCAGTTCTTC	CASSLPGLLYNEQFF
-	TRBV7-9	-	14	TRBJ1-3	TGTGCCAGCAGCAGGGGCAATTCTGGAAACACCATATATTTT	CASSRGNSGNTIYF
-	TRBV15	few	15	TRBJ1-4	TGTGCCACCAGCAGAGATAAAGGTGCTAATGAAAAACTGTTTTTT	CATSRDKGANEKLFF
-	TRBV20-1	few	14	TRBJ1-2	TGCAGTGCTCTCTTTCCGACAGAATTCTATGGCTACACCTTC	CSALFPTEFYGYTF
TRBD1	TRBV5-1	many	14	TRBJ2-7	TGCGCCAGCAGCTGGGGGACAGGGGGCTACGAGCAGTACTTC	CASSWGTGGYEQYF
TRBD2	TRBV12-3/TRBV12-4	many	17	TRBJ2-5	TGTGCCAGCAGTCCACCCGAGGCTAGCGGGGGTCGGGAGACCCAGTACTTC	CASSPPEASGGRETQYF
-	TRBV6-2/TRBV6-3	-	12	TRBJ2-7	TGTGCCAGCAGAAAAACAGGGACCGAGCAGTACTTC	CASRKTGTEQYF
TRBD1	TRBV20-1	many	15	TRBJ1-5	TGCAGTGCTAGCGATAGGGACAGGGGGCGCCAGCCCCAGCATTTT	CSASDRDRGRQPQHF
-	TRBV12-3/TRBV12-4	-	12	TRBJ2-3	TGTGCCAGCAGAGTAAACAGGGATACGCAGTATTTT	CASRVNRDTQYF
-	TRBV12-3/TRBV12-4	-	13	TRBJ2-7	TGTGCCAGCAGAGAACAGGGTTCTGACGAGCAGTACTTC	CASREQGSDEQYF
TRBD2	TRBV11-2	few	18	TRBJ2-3	TGTGCCAGCAGCCTACTAGCGGGGGGTACTGCTAGCACAGATACGCAGTATTTT	CASSLLAGGTASTDTQYF
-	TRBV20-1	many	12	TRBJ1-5	TGCAGTGCTAGGGTGGGGGATCAGCCCCAGCATTTT	CSARVGDQPQHF
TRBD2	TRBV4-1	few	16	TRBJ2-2	TGCGCCAGCAGCCAAGATCCGGGACTAGCGGTCGGGGAGCTGTTTTTT	CASSQDPGLAVGELFF
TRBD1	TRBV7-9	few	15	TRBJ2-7	TGTGCCAGCAGCTTAGAGGCAGGGGGCTTCTACGAGCAGTACTTC	CASSLEAGGFYEQYF
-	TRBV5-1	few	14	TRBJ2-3	TGCGCCAGCAGCTTGGGGACAGTTAGGGATACGCAGTATTTT	CASSLGTVRDTQYF
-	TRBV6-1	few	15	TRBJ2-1	TGTGCCAGCAGTGAACCGGCGAGGGTCTACGATGAGCAGTTCTTC	CASSEPARVYDEQFF
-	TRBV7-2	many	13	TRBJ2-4	TGTGCCAGCAGCTCAGGCACCGAAAACATTCAGTACTTC	CASSSGTENIQYF
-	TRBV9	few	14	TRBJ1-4	TGTGCCAGCAGCGTTTTCGGAACTGGGGAAAAACTGTTTTTT	CASSVFGTGEKLFF